This TCR beta chain was retrieved from a study of breast tumors, draining lymph nodes, adjacent tissues. This clonotype was found many times. A much bigger clone sits one base away, suggesting this may be a read error. The CDR3 does not close with the conserved phenylalanine or tryptophan, likely indicating a read error. Samples came from axillary lymph nodes draining the breast cancer. TCRdb re-called the multiplex PCR reads with MiXCR, one entry per CDR3 protein. This sample has some 230,000 distinct CDR3 sequences, with 34% found just once. The germline V gene has CDR1 SGDLS and CDR2 YYNGEE. The V end lost 0 bases, the J end lost 2 bases, and 5 bases lay between the germline ends. The CDR3 has 13 residues.

The source material was axillary lymph node tissue. The chain joins TRBV9 to TRBJ2-5; D not certain. The TCR comes from a female donor with breast cancer. Some clones in this sample may be carry-over from other donors' samples. The CDR3 region is CASSVGQQETQYS. CDR3 nucleotide sequence: TGTGCCAGCAGCGTAGGGCAGCAAGAGACCCAGTACTCC.